Described below is a single T cell receptor beta chain sequence and its context. This entry is derived from a study of T cell changes during pregnancy in multiple sclerosis. The assay was immunoSEQ multiplex PCR, and TCRdb's table has in-frame clones only and misses some. The data hold some 85,000 clones, with 90% to 95% observed a single time. The CDR3 has 13 amino acids. The germline CDR1 and CDR2 sequences are MGHRA and YSYEKL. V shed 5 bases and J shed 5 bases, with 12 bases lying between them. This chain uses TRBV4-1 with TRBJ1-1; D not resolved. This TCR was recovered from a female donor with multiple sclerosis, enrolled in a pregnancy study. The starting material was peripheral blood, obtained in the second trimester of pregnancy. CDR3 loop: CASSDNFWTEAFF. The CDR3 bases are TGCGCCAGCAGCGACAATTTTTGGACTGAAGCTTTCTTT.